This entry is about one T cell receptor (beta chain). These data are taken from a study of blood T cell repertoires in COVID-19. This table comes from immunoSEQ multiplex PCR, and its TCRdb copy is limited to in-frame clones, with some not included. The table includes 68,000 or so clones, just over 85% detected once. The specimen sequenced was peripheral blood. This TCR was sampled from a middle-aged man with acute or convalescent COVID-19.

CDR3 loop: CAGDGISPKNIQYF. Here the CDR3 DNA reads TGTGCCGGGGACGGGATTTCCCCCAAAAACATTCAGTACTTC. This chain links TRBV30 with TRBJ2-4, with D perhaps matching TRBD1 or TRBD2 (5 bases each). This CDR3 is built from 14 residues. V was trimmed by 8 bases and J by 2 bases, leaving 16 bases between them. The germline V gene encodes CDR1 GTSNPN and CDR2 SVGIG (reference sequence).